Each of the 27 T cell receptor beta chains below was sequenced from the same sample in a study of T cell responses to AZD1222 COVID-19 vaccine. Produced via immunoSEQ multiplex PCR; TCRdb's table is partial and in-frame only. The sample includes over 120,000 clones, over 85% of them seen just once. The specimen was peripheral blood, collected 28 days after the second AZD1222 dose. The source is an adult who received the AZD1222 COVID-19 vaccine.

The chain links TRBV6-2 or TRBV6-3 to TRBJ2-1; no clear D. The ends were cut back, 2 bases at V and 3 bases at J, with 11 bases in the middle. CDR1 is MNHEY and CDR2 is SVGEGT in the germline V gene. This CDR3 region has 15 residues. As DNA, the CDR3 is TGTGCCAGCAGTTACATCAATCCTAGCTACAATGAGCAGTTCTTC. Encoded protein: CASSYINPSYNEQFF.

The rearrangement joins TRBV27 to TRBJ2-2; 14 nucleotides agree with TRBD2. Germline CDR1 is MNHEY and CDR2 is SMNVEV (reference sequence). This CDR3 spans 16 amino acids. The trim removed 3 bases at V and 6 bases at J, leaving 3 bases unmatched. CDR3 sequence reads: CASSFGLAGGSGELFF. CDR3 nucleotide sequence: TGTGCCAGCAGTTTTGGACTAGCGGGAGGTTCCGGGGAGCTGTTTTTT.

The chain joins TRBV6-6 to TRBJ2-1; maybe TRBD2 (6 bases). Germline values: CDR1 MNHNY, CDR2 SVGAGI (reference sequence). The V end was cut by 2 bases, the J end by 9 bases, with 11 bases between. The CDR3 is made up of 13 amino acids. The CDR3 region has the DNA TGTGCCAGCAGTTACGTAAGGGGAGGTGAGCAGTTCTTC. Translating it yields CASSYVRGGEQFF.

The chain recombines TRBV19 with TRBJ1-4; D gene uncertain. V was shortened by 7 bases and J by 0 bases, with 9 bases between the two germline ends. The germline gives CDR1 LNHDA, CDR2 SQIVND (reference sequence). The CDR3 has 14 amino acids. This CDR3 reads CASMGGATNEKLFF. CDR3 nucleotides: TGTGCCAGTATGGGCGGCGCAACTAATGAAAAACTGTTTTTT.

In DNA, the CDR3 is TGTGCCAGCAGCCGGGGACAGCTTAATGAAAAACTGTTTTTT. Translated, it gives CASSRGQLNEKLFF. The chain employs TRBV4-2 and TRBJ1-4; 7 bases agree with TRBD1. Trimming at V came to 4 bases and at J to 4 bases, leaving 3 bases not matched to a gene. The CDR3 consists of 14 residues. Germline CDR1 and CDR2: LGHNA and YNFKEQ.

This chain joins TRBV9 and TRBJ2-5; D might be TRBD1 (6 bases). V dropped 4 bases and J dropped 7 bases, with 23 bases sitting between them. CDR3 length: 16 amino acids. The germline V gene has CDR1 SGDLS and CDR2 YYNGEE. CDR3 nucleotide sequence: TGTGCCAGCAGCCCAGGGGCTAGTTCGAGACGCGGGACCCAGTACTTC. Translation gives CASSPGASSRRGTQYF.

V and J are TRBV5-1 and TRBJ2-7; D gene ambiguous. The ends were cut back, 0 bases at V and 11 bases at J, with 9 bases in the middle. This CDR3 region has 11 residues. Germline V gene sequence: CDR1 SGHRS, CDR2 YFSETQ. The DNA for the CDR3 is TGCGCCAGCAGCTTGGGAGGAGTTGAGTACTTC. Amino acid sequence: CASSLGGVEYF.

To note about this clone: Other DNA sequences in this specimen translate into the identical CDR3. The chain carries TRBV30 and TRBJ1-6, with 7 nucleotides matching TRBD1. The CDR3 is 13 residues long. Germline V lookup: CDR1 GTSNPN, CDR2 SVGIG (reference sequence). V gave up 0 bases and J gave up 10 bases; unmatched junction bases: 3. CDR3 protein: CAWSVQGNSPLHF. The DNA of the CDR3 is TGTGCCTGGAGTGTACAGGGGAACTCACCCCTCCACTTT.

The genes are TRBV9 and TRBJ2-1, with D maybe TRBD2 (6 bases). Germline lookup yields CDR1 SGDLS and CDR2 YYNGEE. V lost 0 bases and J lost 2, with 9 bases in between. The CDR3 is 15 residues long. CDR3 sequence (DNA): TGTGCCAGCAGCGTAGGGCCGGGGGCCTACAATGAGCAGTTCTTC. Its protein is CASSVGPGAYNEQFF.

J is TRBJ2-6 and V is TRBV6-5; tentatively, D is TRBD2 (5 bases). Germline V lookup: CDR1 MNHEY, CDR2 SVGAGI. This CDR3 contains 15 residues. Between the trimmed V and J ends, which lost 4 bases and 2 bases, there was a span of 9 bases. The CDR3 DNA is TGTGCCAGCAGTTTTCGGGGTGCTGGGGCCAACGTCCTGACTTTC. Amino acid sequence: CASSFRGAGANVLTF.

A remark on this clone: The missing conserved phenylalanine or tryptophan at the end of this CDR3 makes a read error likely. The DNA is left out, because the CDR3 cannot be placed on it with certainty; the CDR3 is given as TCRdb lists it. The chain combines TRBV3-1 (or the pseudogene TRBV3-2) with TRBJ2-7; the D call of TRBD1 is as the table states it, not checked on the DNA. The length of the CDR3 is 8 amino acids, counting both ends. Germline CDR1 and CDR2: LGHDT and YNNKEL (reference sequence). CDR3 sequence: CASSFSPQ.

This chain joins TRBV6-1 and TRBJ1-2; D gene unclear. The CDR3 covers 15 residues. Trimming pared 1 base from V and 5 bases from J, leaving 14 bases between. Germline V gene sequence: CDR1 MNHNS, CDR2 SASEGT. CDR3 nucleotides: TGTGCCAGCAGTGAAGAGCTGGCAGCCTCTTATGGCTACACCTTC. Its translation: CASSEELAASYGYTF.

The rearrangement links TRBV7-6 to TRBJ2-4, with D perhaps given as TRBD1 or TRBD2 (5 bases each). The germline V gene has CDR1 SGHVS and CDR2 FNYEAQ. The CDR3 sequence is 16 residues long. The V end was cut by 0 bases, the J end by 7 bases, with 16 bases between. CDR3 amino acids: CASSLAGTFLRNIQYF. DNA for the CDR3: TGTGCCAGCAGCTTAGCGGGGACGTTTTTAAGGAACATTCAGTACTTC.

The chain joins TRBV3-1 (or the pseudogene TRBV3-2) to TRBJ2-7; D unclear. Germline V gene sequence: CDR1 LGHDT, CDR2 YNNKEL (reference sequence). This CDR3 is 14 amino acids long. The ends were cut back, 7 bases at V and 0 bases at J, with 13 bases in the middle. CDR3 loop: CASTPRSSSYEQYF. CDR3 coding DNA: TGTGCCAGCACCCCAAGGAGTAGCTCCTACGAGCAGTACTTC.

The chain's CDR3 is CASSALALSSYNEQFF. CDR3 nucleotide sequence: TGTGCCAGCAGTGCACTAGCTTTAAGCTCCTACAATGAGCAGTTCTTC. The chain couples TRBV27 to TRBJ2-1; the D gene is possibly TRBD2 (6 bases). CDR3 length equals 16 residues. Germline V gene lookup returns CDR1 MNHEY and CDR2 SMNVEV (reference sequence). V lost 5 bases, J lost 0 bases, and 14 bases lay in between.

The CDR3 here is CASSFPRNNVRLEQFF. In DNA form, the CDR3 reads TGTGCCAGCAGTTTCCCTCGCAACAACGTACGCCTTGAGCAGTTCTTC. The chain uses TRBV28 and TRBJ2-1; D is unresolved. Germline V CDR1 and CDR2: MDHEN, SYDVKM. The CDR3 has 16 amino acids. V lost 3 bases and J lost 9, with 21 bases in between.

This rearrangement joins TRBV7-8 to TRBJ2-1; 13 bases agree with TRBD2. Germline CDR1 SGHVS, CDR2 FQNEAQ. The CDR3 is 16 amino acids. Trimming cost V 4 bases and J 1 base; bases outside gene matches: 1. CDR3 DNA: TGTGCCAGCAGCTGGACTAGCGGGGGATCCTACAATGAGCAGTTCTTC. Protein: CASSWTSGGSYNEQFF.

This clone was seen only once. This rearrangement joins TRBV28 to TRBJ2-7, with D tentatively TRBD1 (5 bases). V lost 2 bases and J lost 5, with 19 bases in between. Germline V gene data show CDR1 as MDHEN and CDR2 as SYDVKM. This CDR3 has 16 residues. The CDR3 protein is CASSLASGFIGNEQYF. For the CDR3, the DNA is TGTGCCAGCAGTTTAGCCTCAGGGTTCATAGGTAACGAGCAGTACTTC.

The V call is TRBV4-1, the J call TRBJ1-2; a possible D gene is TRBD1 (6 bases). V lost 2 bases, J lost 0 bases, and 13 bases lay in between. CDR3 length: 16 amino acids. Germline CDR1 reads MGHRA; CDR2 reads YSYEKL. The CDR3 loop is CASSQLLTGTNYGYTF. The CDR3 bases are TGCGCCAGCAGCCAACTATTAACAGGGACTAACTATGGCTACACCTTC.

This chain links TRBV7-3 with TRBJ2-3, with TRBD1 as a possible D gene (5 bases). Germline-derived CDR1 and CDR2 are SGHTA and FQGTGA. Trimming stripped 5 bases from V and 0 bases from J, with 12 bases between. This CDR3 comprises 15 residues. Written as DNA, the CDR3 is TGTGCCAGCAGCCCAGGGTCCTCTAGCACAGATACGCAGTATTTT. This encodes CASSPGSSSTDTQYF.

The CDR3 is CASSVSAAESYTF. CDR3 nucleotide sequence: TGTGCCAGCAGTGTTTCCGCGGCGGAAAGCTACACCTTC. This chain connects TRBV2 to TRBJ1-2; D is unresolved. The CDR3 covers 13 residues. The V and J ends lost 4 bases and 9 bases respectively, with 15 bases between them. From germline, CDR1 is SNHLY and CDR2 FYNNEI.

This chain connects TRBV7-8 to TRBJ1-1; perhaps TRBD1 as D (5 bases). Trimming took off 5 bases at V and 4 bases at J, with 14 bases between the two ends. The CDR3 is 14 amino acids. The germline V gene has CDR1 SGHVS and CDR2 FQNEAQ. The CDR3 reads CASSPNRFTTEAFF. The CDR3 coding sequence is TGTGCCAGCAGCCCCAACAGGTTTACCACTGAAGCTTTCTTT. Full variable domain (missing parts from reference TRBV7-8 and TRBJ1-1): GAGVSQSPRYKVAKRGQDVALRCDPISGHVSLFWYQQALGQGPEFLTYFQNEAQLDKSGLPSDRFFAERPEGSVSTLKIQRTQQEDSAVYLCASSPNRFTTEAFFGQGTRLTVV.

The chain recombines TRBV7-6 with TRBJ2-2; 10 bases are shared with TRBD2. The germline V gene encodes CDR1 SGHVS and CDR2 FNYEAQ. V was clipped by 5 bases and J by 1 base; unmatched bases: 4. The CDR3 spans 16 residues. CDR3 region: CASSGRLAGNTGELFF. CDR3 coding DNA: TGTGCCAGCAGCGGTCGACTAGCGGGGAACACCGGGGAGCTGTTTTTT.

The J gene is TRBJ1-1, the V gene TRBV28; possibly TRBD1 for D (5 bases). Trimming took 6 bases from V and 4 from J, leaving 15 bases between them. The length of the CDR3 is 14 residues. CDR1 MDHEN and CDR2 SYDVKM come from the germline V gene. The CDR3: CASRVWGVITEAFF. CDR3 sequence (DNA): TGTGCCAGCAGGGTATGGGGGGTCATCACTGAAGCTTTCTTT.

This clone appeared a single time. The chain employs TRBV2 and TRBJ1-1, with 8 bases matching TRBD1. V trimming: 8 bases; J trimming: 9 bases; junction bases outside the gene matches: 14. Germline V gene sequence: CDR1 SNHLY, CDR2 FYNNEI. The CDR3 length is 14 residues. The CDR3 nucleotides read TGTGCCAGCGAATGGACTCGACAGGGGCCAAAAGCTTTCTTT. This gives the protein CASEWTRQGPKAFF.

The V call is TRBV13, the J call TRBJ2-3, with D possibly called TRBD1 or TRBD2 (5 bases each). The CDR3 loop spans 17 amino acids. CDR1 and CDR2 from the germline V gene are PRHDT and FYEKMQ (reference sequence). V lost 5 bases and J 4 bases, leaving 22 bases between the germline ends. In nucleotides, the CDR3 is TGTGCCAGCAGCCGGATTCTCGGGTTTCAGGGAGCAGATACGCAGTATTTT. It translates to CASSRILGFQGADTQYF.

This clone was seen just once. The CDR3 DNA sequence: TGCAGCGTTGTATTAGGGACTTTAAGGGAGCAGTTCTTC. Its translation is CSVVLGTLREQFF. The V gene is TRBV29-1, the J gene TRBJ2-1; possible D gene TRBD2, 6 bases. Trimming took 4 bases from V and 10 from J, leaving 17 bases between them. CDR3 length: 13 amino acids. CDR1 is SQVTM and CDR2 is ANQGSEA in the germline V gene.